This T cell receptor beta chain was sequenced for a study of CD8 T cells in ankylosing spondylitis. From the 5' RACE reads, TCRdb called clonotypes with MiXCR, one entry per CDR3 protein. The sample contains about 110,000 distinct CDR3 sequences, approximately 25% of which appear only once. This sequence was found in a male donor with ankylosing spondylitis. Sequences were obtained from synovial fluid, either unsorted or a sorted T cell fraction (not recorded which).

CDR3 protein: CASSINGFVKNIQYF. The CDR3 DNA reads TGCGCCAGCAGCATAAATGGGTTTGTCAAAAACATTCAGTACTTC. The gene calls are TRBV5-1 and TRBJ2-4; D unclear. Germline V gives CDR1 SGHRS, CDR2 YFSETQ. This CDR3 has 15 residues. V shed 4 bases and J shed 3 bases, with 14 bases lying between them.